This is a list of T cell receptor beta chains from one sample in a study of T-cell reconstitution after alpha-beta-depleted transplantation in children. Each CDR3 protein gets one entry after TCRdb re-called the PCR reads with MiXCR. The sample holds about 980,000 distinct CDR3 sequences, around 30% seen once. Source: PBMCs, mostly from graft donor cells, taken 360 days after TCRalphabeta/CD19-depleted stem cell transplant. These receptor sequences come from a boy under three years old who had a stem cell transplant for SCID, so the T cells may come from the graft donor. CDR3s include the opening cysteine and the closing phenylalanine or tryptophan. The order of the fields is V gene, CDR3 protein.

v_call: TRBV29-1
cdr3_aa: CSVEESGIGEQYF

v_call: TRBV2
cdr3_aa: CASRDHANTGELFF

v_call: TRBV5-8
cdr3_aa: CASSSSGLPGSPLHF

v_call: TRBV10-3
cdr3_aa: CAISDTGGTSTDTQYF

v_call: TRBV15
cdr3_aa: CATSRDLYGIQYF

v_call: TRBV6-2/TRBV6-3
cdr3_aa: CASSRPGTGSNEKLFF

v_call: TRBV25-1
cdr3_aa: CASSERKTGNTIYF

v_call: TRBV20-1
cdr3_aa: CSASEGADITEAFF

v_call: TRBV12-5
cdr3_aa: CASGLTVYERAYGYTF

v_call: TRBV7-9
cdr3_aa: CASRLWGNEQFF

v_call: TRBV29-1
cdr3_aa: CSVTQGMNYGYTF

v_call: TRBV7-8
cdr3_aa: CASCVGALMASYEQYF

v_call: TRBV4-3
cdr3_aa: CASSQVIDLAKNIQYF

v_call: TRBV19
cdr3_aa: CASSIVGRSYEQYF

v_call: TRBV5-1
cdr3_aa: CASSPDGNGNEQFF

v_call: TRBV5-1
cdr3_aa: CASSLSSGGAANEQFF

v_call: TRBV28
cdr3_aa: CASSFPQGRTNTGELFF

v_call: TRBV7-2
cdr3_aa: CASSLDRTYTYEQYF

v_call: TRBV5-1
cdr3_aa: CASSLAGLKDGANVLTF

v_call: TRBV5-1
cdr3_aa: CASSLVSEQFF

v_call: TRBV6-1
cdr3_aa: CASSPRDTYTDTQYF

v_call: TRBV15
cdr3_aa: CATSRPIGGGQYF

v_call: TRBV18
cdr3_aa: CASSPAREGQPQHF

v_call: TRBV5-5
cdr3_aa: CASKQAGGKTQYF

v_call: TRBV7-2
cdr3_aa: CASSLEWKGSYEQYF

v_call: TRBV29-1
cdr3_aa: CSAGTGSVGYTF

v_call: TRBV11-2
cdr3_aa: CASSLTSDTQYF

v_call: TRBV30
cdr3_aa: CASRTGNTEAFF

v_call: TRBV3-1
cdr3_aa: CASSVSRLGLGNNEQFF

v_call: TRBV6-5
cdr3_aa: CASSYSRQKGTDTQYF

v_call: TRBV5-5
cdr3_aa: CASSLPGLLKEKLFF

v_call: TRBV19
cdr3_aa: CASSTTGGDYEQYF

v_call: TRBV12-3/TRBV12-4
cdr3_aa: CASRSGGTSYNEQFF

v_call: TRBV7-3
cdr3_aa: CASSPRNYTRSYNEQFF

v_call: TRBV10-3
cdr3_aa: CAISDFDEQFF

v_call: TRBV5-1
cdr3_aa: CASRIEGREKRINTEAFF

v_call: TRBV5-1
cdr3_aa: CASTISTTGRYNEQFF

v_call: TRBV5-6
cdr3_aa: CASSPLWWAGGAAGELFF

v_call: TRBV7-2
cdr3_aa: CASSLGPRTLF

v_call: TRBV9
cdr3_aa: CASSVDPGANTEAFF

v_call: TRBV21-1
cdr3_aa: CASSKTIRGAAPGNEQYF

v_call: TRBV28
cdr3_aa: CASSPPDSYEQYF

v_call: TRBV12-3/TRBV12-4
cdr3_aa: CASSFGIVGRNTEAFF